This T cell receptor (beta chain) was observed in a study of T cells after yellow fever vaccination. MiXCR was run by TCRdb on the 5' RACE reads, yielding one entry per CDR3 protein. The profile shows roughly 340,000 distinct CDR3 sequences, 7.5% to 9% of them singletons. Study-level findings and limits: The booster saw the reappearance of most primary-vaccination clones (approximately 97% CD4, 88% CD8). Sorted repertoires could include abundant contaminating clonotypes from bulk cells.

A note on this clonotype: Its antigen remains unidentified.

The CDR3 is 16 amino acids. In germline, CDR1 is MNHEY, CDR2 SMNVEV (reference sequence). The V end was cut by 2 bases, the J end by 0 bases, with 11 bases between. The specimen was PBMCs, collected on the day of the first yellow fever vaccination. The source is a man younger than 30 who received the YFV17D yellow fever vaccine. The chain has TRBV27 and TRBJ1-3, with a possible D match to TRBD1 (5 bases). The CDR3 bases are TGTGCCAGCAGTTTAGGTGGACATGCCTCTGGAAACACCATATATTTT. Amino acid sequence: CASSLGGHASGNTIYF.